This T cell receptor beta chain was identified in a study of T cell responses to AZD1222 COVID-19 vaccine. Findings of the study overall: Among vaccine-associated CD4 TCRs, coverage spanned spike, with dominance at 160-218 and 743-854. Unmutated variant regions are reportedly targeted by nearly half of spike-specific TCRs.

Germline assignment: CDR1 MDHEN and CDR2 SYDVKM. CDR3 length: 17 residues. The V and J ends lost 4 bases and 3 bases respectively, with 19 bases between them. The protocol was immunoSEQ multiplex PCR, while the TCRdb copy is restricted to in-frame clones and leaves out a portion. The top ten clones hold more than 3.5% of a sample with 150,000 to 200,000 clones, about 87% of them seen once. Of note for this clone: Its antigen is unidentified.

This chain connects TRBV28 to TRBJ1-5; no definite D call. The sequence derives from an adult who received the MenACWY meningococcal vaccine as a control. The source was peripheral blood, collected 28 days after the second dose of the MenACWY control vaccine. The CDR3 reads CASSSPRGLGNNQPQHF. In DNA, the CDR3 is TGTGCCAGCAGTTCCCCTCGGGGTCTAGGGAACAATCAGCCCCAGCATTTT.